These T cell receptor beta chains were read from a single sample in a study of blood T cell repertoires in COVID-19. Profiling relied on immunoSEQ multiplex PCR, and the TCRdb table lists in-frame clones only, not all of them. The table lists roughly 260,000 clones, roughly 80% of them singletons. Sequencing was performed on PBMCs or T cells enriched from blood (not recorded which). Receptors were obtained from a woman in her forties who had been exposed to COVID-19. The CDR3 runs from the conserved cysteine through the conserved F or W.

J,V,CDR3
TRBJ1-2,TRBV28,CASSPGTERNYGYTF
TRBJ1-1,TRBV5-1,CASREGENTEAFF
TRBJ1-1,TRBV4-3,CASSLTGYTEAFF
TRBJ1-4,TRBV28,CASRYTGRGEKLFF
TRBJ2-2,TRBV7-2,CASSISGGYTGELFF
TRBJ1-4,TRBV19,CASSITVATNEKLFF
TRBJ2-1,TRBV24-1,CATSDPTERGIYNEQFF
TRBJ2-1,TRBV6-2/TRBV6-3,CASSFTRTSGGHSYNEQFF
TRBJ1-1,TRBV5-1,CASSLVAGKWAEAFF
TRBJ2-6,TRBV7-2,CASSTSGGAGANVLTF
TRBJ1-1,TRBV10-3,CAISRGTGVNTEAFF
TRBJ2-2,TRBV7-2,CASSLADRGNTGELFF
TRBJ2-7,TRBV28,CASRPALAGGLYEQYF
TRBJ2-1,TRBV7-9,CASSSGTSGWGEQFF
TRBJ1-5,TRBV3-1/TRBV3-2,CASSNSVVGNQPQHF
TRBJ1-2,TRBV6-5,CASSSYGTGNYGYTF
TRBJ2-3,TRBV11-1,CASSLAGGPDTQYF
TRBJ1-2,TRBV4-3,CASSQLPGQAYGYTF
TRBJ1-2,TRBV28,CASSLSTTHTF
TRBJ1-2,TRBV12-3/TRBV12-4,CASSDQGYHGYTF